A single sample gave rise to the 10 T cell receptor beta chains below, sequenced in a study of cytomegalovirus exposure and HLA in healthy donors. This PCR relied on a set of 60 Vbeta primers and 13 Jbeta primers. This table comes from immunoSEQ multiplex PCR, and its TCRdb copy is limited to in-frame clones, with some not included. Counted here are about 130,000 clones, roughly 78% occurring once; the ten biggest clones make up 3% to 4%. The sequenced sample consisted of PBMCs. All receptors come from a male donor in good health and CMV-seronegative.

The chain employs TRBV30 and TRBJ2-5, with D tentatively TRBD1 (6 bases). The CDR3 sequence is 12 residues long. V lost 2 bases, J lost 5 bases, and 9 bases lay in between. CDR1 and CDR2 (germline): GTSNPN, SVGIG (reference sequence). CDR3 DNA sequence: TGTGCCTGGAGTTCGCAGGGGGAGACCCAGTACTTC. It yields the protein CAWSSQGETQYF. The full variable domain, rest sourced from reference TRBV30 and TRBJ2-5, is SQTIHQWPATLVQPVGSPLSLECTVEGTSNPNLYWYRQAAGRGLQLLFYSVGIGQISSEVPQNLSASRPQDRQFILSSKKLLLSDSGFYLCAWSSQGETQYFGPGTRLLVL.

There are a few counts of this clone. This chain connects TRBV9 to TRBJ1-1; 8 bases fit TRBD1. Germline V gives CDR1 SGDLS, CDR2 YYNGEE. CDR3 length: 15 residues. Germline trimming cut 2 bases from V and 9 bases from J; bases unmatched to any gene: 12. The CDR3 here is CASSVDGQGRGKAFF. CDR3 coding DNA: TGTGCCAGCAGCGTCGATGGACAGGGAAGGGGAAAAGCTTTCTTT.

The rearrangement uses TRBV19 and TRBJ1-1, with a tentative D call TRBD1 (6 bases). CDR1 and CDR2 (germline): LNHDA, SQIVND (reference sequence). Between the trimmed V and J ends, which lost 11 bases and 0 bases, there was a span of 22 bases. This CDR3 region has 16 residues. The CDR3 region is CAVRPGTLYLNTEAFF. The CDR3 DNA reads as TGTGCCGTACGCCCCGGGACACTTTATTTGAACACTGAAGCTTTCTTT. Based on the CDR3 plus reference TRBV19 and TRBJ1-1, the full variable domain is DGGITQSPKYLFRKEGQNVTLSCEQNLNHDAMYWYRQDPGQGLRLIYYSQIVNDFQKGDIAEGYSVSREKKESFPLTVTSAQKNPTAFYLCAVRPGTLYLNTEAFFGQGTRLTVV.

This clone was seen only once. This chain joins TRBV5-5 and TRBJ2-1; D is unclear. V was pared by 2 bases and J by 5 bases, with 8 bases between. The CDR3 length is 13 residues. Germline V gene data show CDR1 as SGHKS and CDR2 as YYEKEE (reference sequence). CDR3 nucleotides: TGTGCCAGCAGCTTAAACTCTCACAATGAGCAGTTCTTC. Translated, it gives CASSLNSHNEQFF.

The chain joins TRBV27 to TRBJ1-6; D is possibly TRBD1 (5 bases). Trimming pared 1 base from V and 0 bases from J, leaving 13 bases between. Per germline, CDR1 MNHEY and CDR2 SMNVEV (reference sequence). This CDR3 contains 18 residues. CDR3 protein: CASSLFSGHSSYNSPLHF. The CDR3 DNA is TGTGCCAGCAGTTTATTCTCAGGGCACTCCTCCTATAATTCACCCCTCCACTTT.

J is TRBJ2-7 and V is TRBV10-2; 10 bases align to TRBD2. Trimming took 5 bases from V and 1 from J; bases not matched to a gene: 8. Germline CDR1 and CDR2: WSHSY and SAAADI. The CDR3 length is 16 residues. The CDR3 DNA is TGCGCCAGCAGTCGGATCGCTAGCGGGGGTTCCTACGAGCAGTACTTC. Encoded protein: CASSRIASGGSYEQYF.

The chain combines TRBV5-1 with TRBJ1-1; tentative D call: TRBD1 (6 bases). CDR3 length: 14 residues. V lost 4 bases to trimming and J lost 1 base, with 11 bases between them. Germline V gene lookup returns CDR1 SGHRS and CDR2 YFSETQ. CDR3 protein: CASSTQTGNTEAFF. CDR3 nucleotide sequence: TGCGCCAGCAGCACCCAGACAGGGAACACTGAAGCTTTCTTT.

The chain combines TRBV10-2 with TRBJ1-1, with a weak D call TRBD1 (5 bases). V lost 5 bases and J 3 bases, leaving 16 bases between the germline ends. Looked up from germline, CDR1 is WSHSY and CDR2 is SAAADI. The CDR3 loop spans 15 amino acids. This chain's CDR3 is CASSSGGGWDTEAFF. The CDR3 nucleotides are TGCGCCAGCAGTTCGGGGGGAGGGTGGGACACTGAAGCTTTCTTT.

This sequence joins TRBV30 and TRBJ2-7; D is uncertain. Germline V gene lookup returns CDR1 GTSNPN and CDR2 SVGIG (reference sequence). This CDR3 is built from 14 residues. V was pared by 0 bases and J by 3 bases, with 12 bases between. The CDR3 is CAWSVGRRYYEQYF. The CDR3 nucleotides read TGTGCCTGGAGTGTAGGTAGGAGATACTACGAGCAGTACTTC.

The rearrangement links TRBV6-5 to TRBJ2-6; maybe TRBD1 (5 bases). Trimming took 6 bases from V and 4 from J, leaving 10 bases between them. The CDR3 consists of 14 residues. Germline lookup yields CDR1 MNHEY and CDR2 SVGAGI. The CDR3 bases are TGTGCCAGCAGATCAGGGTCCGGGGCCAACGTCCTGACTTTC. This encodes CASRSGSGANVLTF.